This T cell receptor beta chain comes out of a study of preoperative IRX-2 immunotherapy in early breast cancer. Trimming took off 1 base at V and 8 bases at J, with 1 base between the two ends. This CDR3 is built from 10 residues. From germline, CDR1 is SGHTS and CDR2 YDEGEE. The assay was immunoSEQ multiplex PCR, and TCRdb's table has in-frame clones only and misses some. The sample includes some 29,000 clones, around 90% of them seen just once. Treatment described: preoperative locoregional IRX-2 cytokine immunotherapy. Preoperative locoregional IRX-2 cytokine immunotherapy was tested in the phase Ib source study.

The origin of this receptor is a human donor with breast cancer. The V and J genes are TRBV5-8 and TRBJ2-1; D uncertain. The sample was taken from a patient treated with IRX-2 immunotherapy. The CDR3 loop is CASSLYEQFF. CDR3 nucleotide sequence: TGTGCCAGCAGCTTGTATGAGCAGTTCTTC.